This T cell receptor beta chain was sequenced for a study of tumor and adjacent non-tumor tissue in lung cancer. As for the study in general: Patients comprised about a dozen adenocarcinoma, 2 squamous cell carcinoma and 1 small cell lung cancer. Patients were aged about 30 to 76, 9 to 10 men and a handful of women, stage I to III. Whole-study results and caveats: Top 100 clones took a larger repertoire share in normal lung. Significantly higher TCR diversity was found in tumor than normal lung.

Three rounds of nested PCR, following a modified ARM-PCR protocol, produced the TCRbeta library. TCRdb re-called the multiplex PCR reads through MiXCR, storing one row per CDR3 protein. The sample consists of tens of thousands of distinct CDR3 sequences, around 77% of them appearing once. This sample's RNA came from whole unsorted tissue. As concerns this clonotype: The antigen remains undetermined.

The receptor was isolated from a woman between 45 and 60 years old with non-small cell lung cancer. The specimen was lung tumor tissue.

The CDR3: CASWRQGEQYF. The CDR3 bases are TGTGCCAGTTGGCGGCAGGGCGAGCAGTACTTC. The V gene is TRBV6-5, the J gene TRBJ2-7; D may be TRBD1 (5 bases). Germline V gene lookup returns CDR1 MNHEY and CDR2 SVGAGI. Trimming pared 9 bases from V and 6 bases from J, leaving 12 bases between. The CDR3 length is 11 residues.